This T cell receptor (beta chain) emerged from a study of T-cell reconstitution after alpha-beta-depleted transplantation in children. Broader study findings: Fresh T-cell production supplied most of the T-cell counts and diversity seen one year after transplant. Surviving recipient cells, namely T cells and thymic progenitors, were the source of high day-60 TCRbeta diversity in some patients. The study reportedly traced alpha-beta T cells about two months after transplant to several hundred expanded graft clones.

A TCRbeta library incorporating unique molecular identifiers was prepared. One entry per CDR3 protein, called by TCRdb with MiXCR from the PCR reads. Of roughly 500,000 distinct CDR3 sequences in the sample, about 10% are singletons; the top ten hold around 2%. This clonotype was observed at least ten times. The antigen is not known. The receptor was derived from a child aged 2-15 years with inherited bone marrow failure, due to receive a stem cell transplant. The sequences come from PBMCs, collected before TCRalphabeta/CD19-depleted stem cell transplant.

Here the CDR3 DNA reads TGCGCCAGCAGCGCGGGACTAGCGGCCGGCACAGATACGCAGTATTTT. It is translated as CASSAGLAAGTDTQYF. J is TRBJ2-3 and V is TRBV5-1, with TRBD2 identical over 11 bases. This CDR3 comprises 16 residues. In germline, CDR1 is SGHRS, CDR2 YFSETQ. J gave up 1 base and V 4 bases, and 5 bases lay outside the gene matches.